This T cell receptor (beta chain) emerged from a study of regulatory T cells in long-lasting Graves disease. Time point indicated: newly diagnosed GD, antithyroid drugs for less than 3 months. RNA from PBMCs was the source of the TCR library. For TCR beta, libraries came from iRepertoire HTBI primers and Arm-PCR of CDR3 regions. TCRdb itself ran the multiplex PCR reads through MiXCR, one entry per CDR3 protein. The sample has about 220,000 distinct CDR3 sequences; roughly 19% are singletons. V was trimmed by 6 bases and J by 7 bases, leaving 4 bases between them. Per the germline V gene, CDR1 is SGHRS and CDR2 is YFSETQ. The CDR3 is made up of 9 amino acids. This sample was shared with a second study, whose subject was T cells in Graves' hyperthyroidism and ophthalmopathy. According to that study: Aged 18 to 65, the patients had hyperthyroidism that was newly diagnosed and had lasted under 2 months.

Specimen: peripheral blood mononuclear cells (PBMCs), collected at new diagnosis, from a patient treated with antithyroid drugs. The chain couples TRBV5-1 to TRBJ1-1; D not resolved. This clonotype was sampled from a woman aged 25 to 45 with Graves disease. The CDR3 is CASTDEAFF. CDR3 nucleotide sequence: TGCGCCAGCACGGATGAAGCTTTCTTT.